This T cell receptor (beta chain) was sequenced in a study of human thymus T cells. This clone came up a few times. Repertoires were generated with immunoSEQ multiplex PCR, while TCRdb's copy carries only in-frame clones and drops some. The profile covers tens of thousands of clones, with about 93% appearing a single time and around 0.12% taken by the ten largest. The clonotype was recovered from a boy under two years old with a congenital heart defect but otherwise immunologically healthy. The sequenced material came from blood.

The CDR3 DNA is TGCAGCGCCCCGGGACAGGGGAACACTGAAGCTTTCTTT. It codes for CSAPGQGNTEAFF. The chain links TRBV29-1 to TRBJ1-1; 9 positions agree with TRBD1. V shed 7 bases, J shed 1 base, and the junction held 4 bases outside the gene matches. CDR3 length: 13 residues. Germline V gene sequence: CDR1 SQVTM, CDR2 ANQGSEA.